Listed below are T cell receptor beta chains from one sample, sequenced in a study of a mutant IDH1 vaccine in newly diagnosed glioma. These TCRs' antigens remain unknown. Sequenced by immunoSEQ multiplex PCR; TCRdb stores in-frame clones only, minus some. This table holds over 55,000 clones, approximately 91% found once. Source: PBMCs, taken from a glioma patient whose treatment included an IDH1 peptide vaccine. These receptors were obtained from a middle-aged man with glioma. CDR3s include the opening cysteine and the closing phenylalanine or tryptophan. The D gene is left open where the match is weak. The size entry is marked missing in some rows and otherwise reads once, few, many or a size class.

abundance	v_gene	d_gene	j_gene	CDR3nt	CDR3aa
-	TRBV4-1	-	TRBJ2-2	TGCGCCAGCAGCCGCACAGGGACCCTCAACACCGGGGAGCTGTTTTTT	CASSRTGTLNTGELFF
-	TRBV2	TRBD1	TRBJ2-7	TGTGCCAGCGGGACAGGGGCAGAAGGAGAGCAGTACTTC	CASGTGAEGEQYF
-	TRBV28	TRBD1	TRBJ1-4	TGTGCCAGCAGGGACAGGGGACGAGGTAATGAAAAACTGTTTTTT	CASRDRGRGNEKLFF
-	TRBV15	TRBD2	TRBJ2-1	TGTGCCACCAGCAGAGATAGCGAGATTAGCGGGAGCGGCGAGCAGTTCTTC	CATSRDSEISGSGEQFF
-	TRBV6-1	-	TRBJ1-5	TGTGCCAGCAGTATTCTGGGAATGAGCAATCAGCCCCAGCATTTT	CASSILGMSNQPQHF
-	TRBV28	TRBD1	TRBJ1-1	TGTGCCAGCAGTTCGCCCGGACAGGCAAACACTGAAGCTTTCTTT	CASSSPGQANTEAFF
-	TRBV27	-	TRBJ1-2	TGTGCCAGCAGTTTTGCGGGATACTATGGCTACACCTTC	CASSFAGYYGYTF
-	TRBV25-1	TRBD1	TRBJ1-3	TGTGCCAGCAGTGACCCGGGACAGGGGGTTGGAAACACCATATATTTT	CASSDPGQGVGNTIYF
-	TRBV11-3	TRBD1	TRBJ2-2	TGTGCCAGCAGCTTAGCCGGGACAGGGTTTTCTGGGGAGCTGTTTTTT	CASSLAGTGFSGELFF
-	TRBV6-5	-	TRBJ1-2	TGTGCCAGCAGTTACCAGGGGACCTTTGGGGGCTACACCTTC	CASSYQGTFGGYTF
-	TRBV19	-	TRBJ1-1	TGTGCCAGTAGTCTTCAGTGGAACACTGAAGCTTTCTTT	CASSLQWNTEAFF
-	TRBV11-2	TRBD1	TRBJ1-2	TGTGCCAGCAGCTCCTCGACAGGGCCCTATGGCTACACCTTC	CASSSSTGPYGYTF
once	TRBV19	TRBD1	TRBJ1-5	TGTGCCAGTAGTGGGGTACCGGGGACAGGGGTTGGGACGGGCTATAGCAATCAGCCCCAGCATTTT	CASSGVPGTGVGTGYSNQPQHF
-	TRBV11-2	-	TRBJ1-3	TGTGCCAGCAGCTTAGATCGGACGACTGGAAGGACCATATATTTT	CASSLDRTTGRTIYF
-	TRBV6-4	-	TRBJ2-1	TGTGCCAGCAGTGAACAGGGCTACAATGAGCAGTTCTTC	CASSEQGYNEQFF
-	TRBV5-6	TRBD1	TRBJ1-6	TGTGCCAGCAGCTTGGATTCGGCAGGGGGCAATTCACCCCTCCACTTT	CASSLDSAGGNSPLHF
once	TRBV13	TRBD1	TRBJ1-1	TGTGCCAGCAGCTCAAACCGGGACAGGGGGATAGCTGAAGCTTTCTTT	CASSSNRDRGIAEAFF
few	TRBV30	-	TRBJ1-3	TGTGCCTGGAGTTTGGACAGCAAAGCTGGAAACACCATATATTTT	CAWSLDSKAGNTIYF
once	TRBV29-1	TRBD1	TRBJ1-1	TGCAGCGTCGGACAGGGGGGTGAAGCTTTCTTT	CSVGQGGEAFF
-	TRBV29-1	TRBD1	TRBJ1-2	TGCAGCGTTCCGGGACAGGGAGGAGGCTACACCTTC	CSVPGQGGGYTF
-	TRBV2	-	TRBJ2-7	TGTGCCAGCTTCTGGGACACCTCCTACGAGCAGTACTTC	CASFWDTSYEQYF
-	TRBV28	TRBD2	TRBJ2-7	TGTGCCAGCAGTTCCGGACTAGCGGACGTATCCTACGAGCAGTACTTC	CASSSGLADVSYEQYF
-	TRBV14	-	TRBJ1-1	TGTGCCAGCAGCCAGGGTCAGATTCCCACTGAAGCTTTCTTT	CASSQGQIPTEAFF
-	TRBV28	TRBD1	TRBJ1-4	TGTGCCAGCAGTTTATTAGGACAGGGATGGATTGGGCCAACTAATGAAAAACTGTTTTTT	CASSLLGQGWIGPTNEKLFF
once	TRBV5-5	-	TRBJ1-2	TGTGCCAGCAGCCGGGGGGATTCCAACTATGGCTACACCTTC	CASSRGDSNYGYTF
few	TRBV6-4	TRBD2	TRBJ2-1	TGTGCCAGCAGTGACTCCGGGGGGAGTCGGGGCGATGAGCAGTTCTTC	CASSDSGGSRGDEQFF
-	TRBV7-2	TRBD2	TRBJ2-1	TGTGCCAGCAGCTTAAATCTCCTAGCGGGAGACGGGGAGCAGTTCTTC	CASSLNLLAGDGEQFF